The clone carrying this T cell receptor (beta chain) was found many times. Antigen specificity is unknown. A junction boundary mismatches the germline segment, possibly from a read error. The CDR3 runs to 13 residues. Germline lookup yields CDR1 SGHRS and CDR2 YFSETQ. The data were taken from a study of blood T cells in healthy people across ages. A sample-barcoded 5' primer and a J-beta primer mix were used in a second PCR of about 7 to 11 cycles. MiXCR, run by TCRdb on the 5' RACE reads, gives a single entry per CDR3 protein. The sample includes 980,000 or so distinct CDR3 sequences, roughly 50% seen only once; the top ten take 13%. Findings and caveats of the study: Possibly, changes in expanded clonotypes were confounded because donor CMV status was unknown. PBMCs that were unsorted prevented a conclusive naive versus antigen-experienced comparison.

Sequenced: blood. The chain employs TRBV5-1 and TRBJ1-2, with D unclear. The clonotype was recovered from a man in his thirties or forties in good health. CDR3 sequence (DNA): TGTGCCAGCAGCTTGGAGGGCAACTATGGCTACACCTTC. Protein sequence: CASSLEGNYGYTF.